The TCR beta chain described here comes from a study of CD8 T cells in Susac syndrome. Blood CD8+ and CD4+ T cells underwent high-throughput TCR beta sequencing. Healthy donors matched for age and sex were used as controls. With regard to this clonotype: Its antigen is still unknown.

Findings and limits, study-wide: The study acknowledged a relatively small number of individuals in its TCR sequencing and HLA analysis.

Germline V lookup: CDR1 SGDLS, CDR2 YYNGEE. Trimming took off 3 bases at V and 6 bases at J, with 5 bases between the two ends. This CDR3 spans 11 amino acids. After extraction with the RNeasy kit, roughly 0.45 to 1 ug of the RNA was reverse transcribed using random hexamers. TCRdb redid the calling of the immunoSEQ multiplex PCR reads with MiXCR, one entry per CDR3 protein. The table shows roughly 140,000 distinct CDR3 sequences, with 94% occurring only once. This chain joins TRBV9 and TRBJ2-3; D is uncertain. Input material: CD8+ T cells from PBMCs. The clonotype originates from a human donor in good health. CDR3 in DNA: TGTGCCAGCAGCGAAACGGATACGCAGTATTTT. It translates to CASSETDTQYF.